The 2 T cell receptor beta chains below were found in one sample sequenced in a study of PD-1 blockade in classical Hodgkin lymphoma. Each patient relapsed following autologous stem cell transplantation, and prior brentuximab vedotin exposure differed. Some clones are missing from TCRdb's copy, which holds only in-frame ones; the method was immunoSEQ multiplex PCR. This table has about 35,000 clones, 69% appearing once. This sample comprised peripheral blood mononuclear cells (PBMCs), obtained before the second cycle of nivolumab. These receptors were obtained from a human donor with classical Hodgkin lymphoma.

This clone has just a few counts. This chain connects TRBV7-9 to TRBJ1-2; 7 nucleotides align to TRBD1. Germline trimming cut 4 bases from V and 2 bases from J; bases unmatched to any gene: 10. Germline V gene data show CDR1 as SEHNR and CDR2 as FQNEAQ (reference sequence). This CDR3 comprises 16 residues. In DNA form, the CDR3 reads TGTGCCAGCAGCTGGCGACAGGGAGGATTGAACTATGGCTACACCTTC. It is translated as CASSWRQGGLNYGYTF.

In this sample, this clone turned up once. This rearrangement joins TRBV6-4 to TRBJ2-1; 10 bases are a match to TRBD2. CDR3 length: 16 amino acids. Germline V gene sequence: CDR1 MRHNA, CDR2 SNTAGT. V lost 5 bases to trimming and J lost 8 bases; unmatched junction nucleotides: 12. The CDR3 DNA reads TGTGCCAGCAGTACCCCCCTAGCGGGGGTTAAGGATGAGCAGTTCTTC. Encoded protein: CASSTPLAGVKDEQFF.